This passage covers 24 T cell receptor beta chains from one sample sequenced in a study of PD-1 blockade in classical Hodgkin lymphoma. This table comes from immunoSEQ multiplex PCR, and its TCRdb copy is limited to in-frame clones, with some not included. This sample yields more than 10,000 clones, of which 80% to 85% are seen a single time; just under 25% belongs to the top ten. Relapse was seen in all patients after autologous stem cell transplantation, and brentuximab vedotin exposure was variable. Sample: peripheral blood mononuclear cells (PBMCs), taken at baseline. The origin of the receptors is a human donor with classical Hodgkin lymphoma.

This clone came up once. The chain uses TRBV6-5 and TRBJ1-1; no firm D call. V lost 1 base, J lost 1 base, and 4 bases lay in between. The CDR3 covers 13 residues. Germline CDR1 and CDR2: MNHEY and SVGAGI. This chain's CDR3 is CASSYLSNTEAFF. CDR3 DNA: TGTGCCAGCAGTTACTTGTCGAACACTGAAGCTTTCTTT.

CDR3 sequence reads: CASSGSGRFYEQYF. CDR3 DNA sequence: TGTGCCAGCAGTGGGAGCGGGAGGTTCTACGAGCAGTACTTC. The chain carries TRBV6-1 and TRBJ2-7, with 9 bases fitting TRBD2. This CDR3 spans 14 amino acids. With 4 bases clipped from V and 3 bases from J, the junction kept 4 bases outside the gene matches. Germline V gene sequence: CDR1 MNHNS, CDR2 SASEGT.

This sequence joins TRBV4-1 and TRBJ2-3; TRBD2 aligns across 9 bases. Trimming removed 4 bases from V and 0 bases from J; junction bases left unmatched: 11. This CDR3 comprises 18 residues. Per germline, CDR1 MGHRA and CDR2 YSYEKL. CDR3 in DNA: TGCGCCAGCAGCCCCATCATCCGAACTAGCGGGAGCACAGATACGCAGTATTTT. Protein sequence: CASSPIIRTSGSTDTQYF.

The rearrangement uses TRBV6-5 and TRBJ2-1, with D unresolved. This CDR3 contains 15 residues. V lost 0 bases to trimming and J lost 0 bases, with 6 bases between them. Germline lookup yields CDR1 MNHEY and CDR2 SVGAGI. The CDR3 here is CASSYSESSYNEQFF. For the CDR3, the DNA is TGTGCCAGCAGTTACTCTGAAAGCTCCTACAATGAGCAGTTCTTC.

The V gene is TRBV6-1, the J gene TRBJ1-5, with a possible D match to TRBD1 (6 bases). This CDR3 is 15 amino acids long. The V end was cut by 4 bases, the J end by 4 bases, with 14 bases between. Germline-derived CDR1 and CDR2 are MNHNS and SASEGT. The CDR3: CASSADLGQNQPQHF. The CDR3, as DNA: TGTGCCAGCAGTGCCGATCTCGGACAGAATCAGCCCCAGCATTTT.

The rearrangement joins TRBV11-2 to TRBJ2-3; 12 bases map to TRBD2. This CDR3 comprises 15 residues. Germline CDR1 is SGHAT and CDR2 is FQNNGV. V shed 1 base and J 5 bases; nucleotides not matched to a gene: 1. The CDR3 reads CASSLGGLAGDTQYF. The CDR3 region has the DNA TGTGCCAGCAGCTTAGGGGGACTAGCGGGAGATACGCAGTATTTT.

The gene calls are TRBV5-6 and TRBJ1-3; 7 bases map to TRBD1. CDR1 and CDR2 from the germline V gene are SGHDT and YYEEEE. V lost 1 base, J lost 7 bases, and 14 bases stayed unmatched. There are 17 residues in the CDR3. CDR3 sequence (DNA): TGTGCCAGCAGCTTGCTCGGGACAGCCTCCGACAGGAACACCATATATTTT. As protein: CASSLLGTASDRNTIYF.

This chain connects TRBV2 to TRBJ1-5, with TRBD1 matching 8 bases. The CDR3 is 14 amino acids. V lost 5 bases and J lost 2; bases outside the gene matches: 2. Germline V gives CDR1 SNHLY, CDR2 FYNNEI. CDR3 DNA: TGTGCCAGCAGTACAGGGGGGGGCAATCAGCCCCAGCATTTT. Its translation is CASSTGGGNQPQHF.

The chain combines TRBV7-6 with TRBJ2-7, with 7 bases aligning to TRBD1. Germline V gives CDR1 SGHVS, CDR2 FNYEAQ. V was clipped by 3 bases and J by 6 bases; unmatched bases: 8. The CDR3 is 14 residues long. This CDR3 reads CASSFGTVTSEQYF. CDR3 sequence (DNA): TGTGCCAGCAGCTTTGGGACAGTGACTTCCGAGCAGTACTTC.

The rearrangement links TRBV4-1 to TRBJ2-7; 7 bases line up with TRBD1. Germline lookup yields CDR1 MGHRA and CDR2 YSYEKL. V lost 1 base and J lost 2; bases outside the gene matches: 8. The length of the CDR3 is 16 residues. The CDR3 sequence is CASSQGGDRVTYEQYF. The CDR3 region has the DNA TGCGCCAGCAGCCAAGGAGGAGACAGGGTAACCTACGAGCAGTACTTC.

The chain joins TRBV18 to TRBJ1-3; possibly TRBD1 for D (5 bases). The CDR3 totals 15 residues. V dropped 5 bases and J dropped 0 bases, with 11 bases sitting between them. Germline V gene lookup returns CDR1 KGHSH and CDR2 LQKENI. CDR3 sequence (DNA): TGTGCCAGCTCAGCAGACAGATCCTCTGGAAACACCATATATTTT. Protein sequence: CASSADRSSGNTIYF. The whole variable domain, filled in from reference TRBV18 and TRBJ1-3, reads NAGVMQNPRHLVRRRGQEARLRCSPMKGHSHVYWYRQLPEEGLKFMVYLQKENIIDESGMPKERFSAEFPKEGPSILRIQQVVRGDSAAYFCASSADRSSGNTIYFGEGSWLTVV.

The rearrangement joins TRBV9 to TRBJ2-5, with 8 bases lining up with TRBD2. CDR3 size: 15 residues. Germline V CDR1 and CDR2: SGDLS, YYNGEE. The V gene end was trimmed by 4 bases and the J gene end by 5 bases; junction bases not matched to a gene: 10. The CDR3, as DNA: TGTGCCAGCAGCCCCGACGGCGGGAGGACGGAGACCCAGTACTTC. Its translation: CASSPDGGRTETQYF.

This clone was found a few times. The rearrangement links TRBV29-1 to TRBJ2-1, with 10 bases matching TRBD1. J was trimmed by 1 base and V by 7 bases; bases with no gene match: 4. CDR1 and CDR2 from the germline V gene are SQVTM and ANQGSEA. The CDR3 runs 14 residues. CDR3 in amino acids: CSGMGQGSYNEQFF. CDR3 coding DNA: TGCAGCGGAATGGGACAGGGGTCCTACAATGAGCAGTTCTTC.

The chain couples TRBV28 to TRBJ1-4; 8 nucleotides align to TRBD1. Germline trimming cut 6 bases from V and 4 bases from J; bases unmatched to any gene: 4. The CDR3 spans 14 residues. CDR1 is MDHEN and CDR2 is SYDVKM in the germline V gene. CDR3 nucleotides: TGTGCCAGCAGGTGGACAGGGCTTAATGAAAAACTGTTTTTT. Its protein is CASRWTGLNEKLFF.

The V gene is TRBV6-1, the J gene TRBJ1-1; TRBD1 aligns across 8 bases. Germline V gene lookup returns CDR1 MNHNS and CDR2 SASEGT. Trimming took 7 bases from V and 5 from J; bases not matched to a gene: 12. The CDR3 totals 15 residues. The CDR3 coding sequence is TGTGCCAGCAAGGAGAGCAGGGGGCGATATACTGAAGCTTTCTTT. Its protein is CASKESRGRYTEAFF.

This rearrangement joins TRBV13 to TRBJ2-3; no clear D. Germline assignment: CDR1 PRHDT and CDR2 FYEKMQ (reference sequence). The germline V and J ends were trimmed by 4 bases and 5 bases, with 4 bases remaining between them. The CDR3 contains 11 residues. CDR3 in DNA: TGTGCCAGCAGCTACGGAGATACGCAGTATTTT. This translates into CASSYGDTQYF.

The rearrangement uses TRBV6-1 and TRBJ2-3; 11 positions match TRBD2. This CDR3 has 13 amino acids. The V gene's germline CDR1 is MNHNS and CDR2 SASEGT. The ends lost 6 bases at V and 4 bases at J; junction bases unmatched: 0. CDR3 protein: CASRLAGADTQYF. In DNA form, the CDR3 reads TGTGCCAGCAGACTAGCGGGAGCAGATACGCAGTATTTT.

The rearrangement links TRBV25-1 to TRBJ1-5, with D perhaps matching TRBD1 (5 bases). The CDR3 contains 13 residues. The ends were cut back, 10 bases at V and 0 bases at J, with 10 bases in the middle. The germline gives CDR1 MGHDK, CDR2 SYGVNS. CDR3 bases: TGTGCCACTCAGGGATATAGCAATCAGCCCCAGCATTTT. Translation: CATQGYSNQPQHF.

The CDR3 protein is CASSLNSFSGVGNEQFF. The CDR3 DNA follows: TGCGCCAGCAGCCTTAACTCCTTTAGCGGAGTGGGCAATGAGCAGTTCTTC. The chain joins TRBV5-1 to TRBJ2-1, with a weak D call TRBD2 (6 bases). The V gene's germline CDR1 is SGHRS and CDR2 YFSETQ. This CDR3 spans 17 amino acids. V lost 4 bases to trimming and J lost 6 bases, with 23 bases between them. The entire variable domain, with the rest obtained from reference TRBV5-1 and TRBJ2-1, is as follows: KAGVTQTPRYLIKTRGQQVTLSCSPISGHRSVSWYQQTPGQGLQFLFEYFSETQRNKGNFPGRFSGRQFSNSRSEMNVSTLELGDSALYLCASSLNSFSGVGNEQFFGPGTRLTVL.

V and J are TRBV18 and TRBJ1-5; D unresolved. Germline V gene lookup returns CDR1 KGHSH and CDR2 LQKENI. CDR3 length: 13 residues. V lost 3 bases and J 6 bases, leaving 9 bases between the germline ends. CDR3 in amino acids: CASSPSGSQPQHF. CDR3 coding DNA: TGTGCCAGCTCACCCTCGGGAAGTCAGCCCCAGCATTTT.

J is TRBJ2-1 and V is TRBV6-6; TRBD2 matches 8 bases. Germline V gene data show CDR1 as MNHNY and CDR2 as SVGAGI (reference sequence). The CDR3 has 15 residues. Germline trimming cut 5 bases from V and 6 bases from J; bases unmatched to any gene: 9. CDR3 loop: CASSQSGSFGNEQFF. The CDR3, as DNA: TGTGCCAGCAGTCAAAGCGGGAGTTTCGGCAATGAGCAGTTCTTC.

The rearrangement uses TRBV5-1 and TRBJ1-1; D perhaps matches TRBD1 (6 bases). CDR1 and CDR2 (germline): SGHRS, YFSETQ. This CDR3 is 14 amino acids long. V was pared by 1 base and J by 4 bases, with 11 bases between. The DNA for the CDR3 is TGCGCCAGCAGCTTGACAGGGTTTGGCACTGAAGCTTTCTTT. Translating it yields CASSLTGFGTEAFF.

The rearrangement uses TRBV21-1 and TRBJ2-3; the table's D call, TRBD2, has no DNA check behind it. TRBV21-1 counts as a pseudogene. CDR3 size: 14 residues. The chain's CDR3 is CASRGLAGTDTQYF. The CDR3 DNA reads TGTGCCAGCAGGGGACTAGCGGGCACAGATACGCAGTATTTT.

This chain joins TRBV6-1 and TRBJ2-5; 7 nucleotides align to TRBD2. Germline CDR1 and CDR2: MNHNS and SASEGT. The CDR3 runs 13 residues. V lost 5 bases and J lost 5; bases outside the gene matches: 5. The CDR3 DNA is TGTGCCAGCAGTCTCAGCGGGAAGGAGACCCAGTACTTC. Its translation: CASSLSGKETQYF.